These 6 T cell receptor beta chains share one sample of origin, sequenced in a study of shared clonotypes between healthy human individuals. Some clones are missing from TCRdb's copy, which holds only in-frame ones; the method was immunoSEQ multiplex PCR. The repertoire has about 1.5 million clones, nearly 99% of them found once; the top ten carry about 0.45%. Sequenced input: naive CD4+ T cells sorted from blood. Subset given: CD45RA+ positively selected. These receptors all come from a man younger than 45 in good health.

The CDR3 spells CASSRDRHYEQYF. The CDR3 nucleotides are TGTGCCAGCAGCCGGGACAGACACTACGAGCAGTACTTC. V and J are TRBV19 and TRBJ2-7, with 7 bases identical to TRBD1. The CDR3 spans 13 residues. Per germline, CDR1 LNHDA and CDR2 SQIVND (reference sequence). V lost 9 bases and J lost 3; bases outside the gene matches: 8.

The chain recombines TRBV11-2 with TRBJ2-2; D is possibly TRBD1 (5 bases). Between the trimmed V and J ends, which lost 4 bases and 1 base, there was a span of 10 bases. Germline CDR1 is SGHAT and CDR2 is FQNNGV. The CDR3 spans 15 residues. This CDR3 reads CASSSGAGNTGELFF. The CDR3 region has the DNA TGTGCCAGCAGCTCTGGGGCCGGGAACACCGGGGAGCTGTTTTTT.

The chain recombines TRBV7-9 with TRBJ2-2; 14 nucleotides align to TRBD2. Germline trimming cut 3 bases from V and 7 bases from J; bases unmatched to any gene: 10. CDR3 length: 18 amino acids. Germline CDR1 reads SEHNR; CDR2 reads FQNEAQ (reference sequence). This CDR3 is CASSFATTSGRAGGELFF. The CDR3 nucleotides are TGTGCCAGCAGCTTCGCCACGACTAGCGGGAGGGCCGGCGGGGAGCTGTTTTTT.

The chain combines TRBV30 with TRBJ2-7, with unresolved D. Trimming shortened V by 1 base and J by 3 bases, and 4 bases separated the two germline ends. The CDR3 loop spans 11 amino acids. In germline, CDR1 is GTSNPN, CDR2 SVGIG (reference sequence). This CDR3 reads CAWSDYYEQYF. For the CDR3, the DNA is TGTGCCTGGAGTGACTACTACGAGCAGTACTTC.

J is TRBJ2-7 and V is TRBV7-9; 10 nucleotides line up with TRBD2. Trimming at V came to 2 bases and at J to 2 bases, leaving 12 bases not matched to a gene. Germline lookup yields CDR1 SEHNR and CDR2 FQNEAQ (reference sequence). The CDR3 is 18 amino acids. The CDR3 coding sequence is TGTGCCAGCAGCTTAATCCGTCCGACTAGCGGGTTAACCTACGAGCAGTACTTC. Amino acid sequence: CASSLIRPTSGLTYEQYF.

The rearrangement uses TRBV28 and TRBJ1-1; tentative D call: TRBD1 (6 bases). The germline V gene has CDR1 MDHEN and CDR2 SYDVKM. The CDR3 has 14 amino acids. V lost 6 bases, J lost 5 bases, and 16 bases lay in between. CDR3 in DNA: TGTGCCAGCAGGCCGGGGGGCGGTAGGACTGAAGCTTTCTTT. Translation gives CASRPGGGRTEAFF.